The 22 T cell receptor beta chains reported below all come from one sample, sequenced in a study of cytomegalovirus exposure and HLA in healthy donors. Primers included in the PCR were 60 Vbeta and 13 Jbeta primers. Here immunoSEQ multiplex PCR was the method, and the copy in TCRdb shows in-frame clones only, minus some. The sample has about 160,000 clones, 75% seen once. Specimen: PBMCs. The source of these receptors is a woman between 50 and 59 years old in good health and CMV-seropositive.

The chain couples TRBV28 to TRBJ1-5; the D is unclear. Germline V gives CDR1 MDHEN, CDR2 SYDVKM. The V gene lost 5 bases and the J gene lost 5 bases, with 13 bases spanning the gap. The CDR3 has 14 residues. The CDR3 DNA reads as TGTGCCAGCAGTCCCCTCGGGCGGGATCAGCCCCAGCATTTT. It yields the protein CASSPLGRDQPQHF.

This clone was picked up one time. The V call is TRBV5-6, the J call TRBJ1-1; 11 nucleotides agree with TRBD1. CDR1 is SGHDT, CDR2 YYEEEE, per germline. V shed 1 base, J shed 3 bases, and the junction held 11 bases outside the gene matches. The CDR3 runs to 18 residues. The CDR3: CASSLLSGTGGRDTEAFF. CDR3 in DNA: TGTGCCAGCAGCTTGCTGTCCGGGACAGGGGGGAGGGACACTGAAGCTTTCTTT.

This sequence joins TRBV9 and TRBJ2-3; D possibly corresponds to TRBD2 (6 bases). CDR1 and CDR2 from the germline V gene are SGDLS and YYNGEE. CDR3 length: 13 residues. V lost 4 bases and J lost 8, with 14 bases in between. The CDR3 nucleotides are TGTGCCAGCAGCCCCCAGGGAGCGGGTACGCAGTATTTT. It specifies CASSPQGAGTQYF.

The chain links TRBV7-6 to TRBJ2-5; D gene unclear. V was cut by 1 base and J by 0 bases, with 6 bases left in between. Germline loops: CDR1 SGHVS, CDR2 FNYEAQ. This CDR3 region has 14 residues. CDR3 DNA: TGTGCCAGCAGCTTAGTGGCCAACCAAGAGACCCAGTACTTC. Translation: CASSLVANQETQYF.

This rearrangement joins TRBV6-1 to TRBJ1-2; D may be TRBD1 (5 bases). CDR3 length: 11 amino acids. Trimming removed 5 bases at V and 4 bases at J, with 5 bases between. CDR1 is MNHNS, CDR2 SASEGT, per germline. The CDR3, as DNA: TGTGCCAGCAGTAGGGGCTATGGCTACACCTTC. Protein: CASSRGYGYTF.

The chain combines TRBV5-1 with TRBJ2-6, with TRBD1 matching 8 bases. Per the germline V gene, CDR1 is SGHRS and CDR2 is YFSETQ. V shed 2 bases and J 0 bases; nucleotides not matched to a gene: 10. The CDR3 runs 19 residues. The CDR3 here is CASSFRADRVISGANVLTF. The CDR3 DNA is TGCGCCAGCAGCTTTCGAGCGGACAGGGTAATCTCTGGGGCCAACGTCCTGACTTTC.

On this clone itself: The junction differs from germline at one of its ends, possibly a read error. The genes are TRBV6-1 and TRBJ1-1, with D possibly matching TRBD1 (5 bases). This CDR3 is 13 amino acids long. Germline assignment: CDR1 MNHNS and CDR2 SASEGT. CDR3: CASTWSGNSEAFF. CDR3 sequence (DNA): TGTGCCAGCACCTGGTCAGGGAACTCTGAAGCTTTCTTT.

The rearrangement uses TRBV7-9 and TRBJ2-1; TRBD2 is a possible D gene (5 bases). CDR1 and CDR2 (germline): SEHNR, FQNEAQ (reference sequence). The CDR3 has 15 residues. V was clipped by 0 bases and J by 4 bases, with 10 bases between them. CDR3 sequence (DNA): TGTGCCAGCAGCTTAGCGTCGGGGAGATACAATGAGCAGTTCTTC. This encodes CASSLASGRYNEQFF.

The genes are TRBV2 and TRBJ2-1, with D uncertain. CDR3 length: 13 residues. Trimming took off 4 bases at V and 4 bases at J, with 8 bases between the two ends. Germline V gene lookup returns CDR1 SNHLY and CDR2 FYNNEI. The CDR3 DNA reads TGTGCCAGCAGTGCAGGCATTTACAATGAGCAGTTCTTC. This sequence encodes CASSAGIYNEQFF.

Note on this clone: Germline and junction disagree at one end, which may indicate a read error. The rearrangement joins TRBV2 to TRBJ2-7; perhaps TRBD2 as D (5 bases). CDR1 is SNHLY and CDR2 is FYNNEI in the germline V gene. The CDR3 has 16 amino acids. For the CDR3, the DNA is TGTGCCAGCAGTGTTTTGAACGAACGCTCAAGCTGGGAGCGGTACTTC. It translates to CASSVLNERSSWERYF.

This clone was observed a single time. The chain recombines TRBV5-1 with TRBJ1-4; 10 nucleotides match TRBD1. Germline CDR1 SGHRS, CDR2 YFSETQ. The ends lost 6 bases at V and 6 bases at J; junction bases unmatched: 8. CDR3 size: 15 residues. This CDR3 is CASTLGGQGHEKLFF. The CDR3 region has the DNA TGCGCCAGCACCCTAGGGGGACAGGGGCATGAAAAACTGTTTTTT.

This clone was detected once. V is TRBV6-5 and J is TRBJ1-5; D possibly corresponds to TRBD1 (5 bases). V was cut by 6 bases and J by 0 bases, with 6 bases left in between. The V gene's germline CDR1 is MNHEY and CDR2 SVGAGI. The CDR3 loop spans 13 amino acids. The CDR3 coding sequence is TGTGCCAGCAGCAGGGATAGCAATCAGCCCCAGCATTTT. It translates to CASSRDSNQPQHF.

A word on this clone: One junction end disagrees with the germline gene, perhaps due to a read error. In the same sample, other DNA sequences code for this CDR3. The chain is built from TRBV5-8 and TRBJ1-3; D not resolved. The CDR3 loop spans 16 amino acids. Germline-derived CDR1 and CDR2 are SGHTS and YDEGEE. In DNA, the CDR3 is TGTGCCAGTAGCTTGGAAGCGTCATGGTTGGGAAACACCATATATTTT. It specifies CASSLEASWLGNTIYF.

The chain is built from TRBV5-1 and TRBJ2-5, with 12 bases lining up with TRBD2. The CDR3 contains 18 residues. Germline CDR1 is SGHRS and CDR2 is YFSETQ. The ends lost 1 base at V and 5 bases at J; junction bases unmatched: 12. The CDR3: CASSLRPSGGAVGETQYF. Here the CDR3 DNA reads TGCGCCAGCAGCTTGAGGCCTAGCGGGGGGGCGGTTGGTGAGACCCAGTACTTC.

The chain links TRBV2 to TRBJ1-6; no reliable D call. Germline V gene sequence: CDR1 SNHLY, CDR2 FYNNEI. The ends were cut back, 3 bases at V and 7 bases at J, with 13 bases in the middle. CDR3 length equals 15 residues. The CDR3 sequence: CASSDPSLGNSPLHF. CDR3 bases: TGTGCCAGCAGTGATCCCAGCCTCGGGAATTCACCCCTCCACTTT.

V usage is TRBV13 and J usage is TRBJ2-2; D is perhaps TRBD1 (6 bases). The germline V gene encodes CDR1 PRHDT and CDR2 FYEKMQ (reference sequence). The CDR3 spans 16 residues. V shed 2 bases and J shed 5 bases, with 15 bases lying between them. In DNA, the CDR3 is TGTGCCAGCAGCTTATTTGTAGCAGGGGTAACCGGGGAGCTGTTTTTT. Its protein product is CASSLFVAGVTGELFF.

Worth noting for this clone: This may arise from a read error, as a much more abundant clone is one base away. Different DNA sequences within this sample yield the same CDR3. The chain joins TRBV6-5 to TRBJ1-2, with D possibly TRBD1 on 5 matching bases. Per the germline V gene, CDR1 is MNHEY and CDR2 is SVGAGI. V was cut by 5 bases and J by 2 bases, with 9 bases left in between. The CDR3 is 13 amino acids. CDR3 region: CASSEDSNYGYTF. CDR3 nucleotide sequence: TGTGCCAGCAGTGAAGACAGCAACTATGGCTACACCTTC.

The chain carries TRBV6-1 and TRBJ1-2; D is possibly TRBD1 (5 bases). Per the germline V gene, CDR1 is MNHNS and CDR2 is SASEGT. V dropped 6 bases and J dropped 8 bases, with 22 bases sitting between them. The CDR3 extends over 15 amino acids. The CDR3 reads CASRQMTELLRGYTF. CDR3 bases: TGTGCCAGCAGACAAATGACAGAGTTATTGAGGGGCTACACCTTC.

The chain couples TRBV27 to TRBJ1-1, with D perhaps TRBD1 (5 bases). Looked up from germline, CDR1 is MNHEY and CDR2 is SMNVEV (reference sequence). This CDR3 is built from 11 residues. V was pared by 8 bases and J by 1 base, with 5 bases between. CDR3 region: CASGQNTEAFF. The CDR3 DNA reads TGTGCCAGCGGACAGAACACTGAAGCTTTCTTT.

The chain has TRBV5-5 and TRBJ2-5; D might be TRBD1 (6 bases). CDR3 length equals 15 residues. The germline V gene has CDR1 SGHKS and CDR2 YYEKEE (reference sequence). The V and J ends lost 2 bases and 2 bases respectively, with 13 bases between them. As DNA, the CDR3 is TGTGCCAGCAGCTTACCGGGACAACTTCAAGAGACCCAGTACTTC. Its protein product is CASSLPGQLQETQYF.

This rearrangement joins TRBV30 to TRBJ2-5; 8 nucleotides line up with TRBD1. Trimming cost V 2 bases and J 4 bases; bases outside gene matches: 9. This CDR3 is 15 amino acids long. CDR1 and CDR2 from the germline V gene are GTSNPN and SVGIG (reference sequence). The CDR3 nucleotides read TGTGCCTGGAGTTCGGGACAGGTCAAGGGAGAGACCCAGTACTTC. Protein product: CAWSSGQVKGETQYF.

The V gene is TRBV2, the J gene TRBJ2-1, with TRBD2 matching 12 bases. The CDR3 runs to 15 residues. Germline V gives CDR1 SNHLY, CDR2 FYNNEI. V gave up 6 bases and J gave up 9 bases; unmatched junction bases: 9. CDR3 sequence (DNA): TGTGCCAGCAGCTTCCCTAGCGGGGGGGCCGGTGAGCAGTTCTTC. It is translated as CASSFPSGGAGEQFF.